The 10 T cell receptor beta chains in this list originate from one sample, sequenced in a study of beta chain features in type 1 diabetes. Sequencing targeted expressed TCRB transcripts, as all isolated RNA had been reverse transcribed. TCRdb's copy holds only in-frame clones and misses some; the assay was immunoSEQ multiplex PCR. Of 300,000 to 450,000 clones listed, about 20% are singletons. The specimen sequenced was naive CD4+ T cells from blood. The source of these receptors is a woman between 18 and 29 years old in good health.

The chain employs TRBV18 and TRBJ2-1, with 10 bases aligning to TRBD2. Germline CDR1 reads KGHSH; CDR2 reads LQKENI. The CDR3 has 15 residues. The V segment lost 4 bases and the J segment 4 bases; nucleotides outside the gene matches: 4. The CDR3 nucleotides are TGTGCCAGCTCACTTCTAGCGGGAGTTTACAATGAGCAGTTCTTC. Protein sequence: CASSLLAGVYNEQFF.

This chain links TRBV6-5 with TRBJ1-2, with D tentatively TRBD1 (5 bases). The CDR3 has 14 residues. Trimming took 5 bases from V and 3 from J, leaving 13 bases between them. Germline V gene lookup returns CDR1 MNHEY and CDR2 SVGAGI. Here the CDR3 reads CASSPLDRHYGYTF. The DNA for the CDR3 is TGTGCCAGCAGTCCCCTAGACAGACACTATGGCTACACCTTC.

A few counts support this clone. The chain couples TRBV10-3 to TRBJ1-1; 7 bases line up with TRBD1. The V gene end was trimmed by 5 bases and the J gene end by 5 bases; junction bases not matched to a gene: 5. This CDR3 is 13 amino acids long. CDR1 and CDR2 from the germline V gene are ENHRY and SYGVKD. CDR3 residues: CAISPTGHTEAFF. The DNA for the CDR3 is TGTGCCATCAGTCCGACAGGGCATACTGAAGCTTTCTTT.

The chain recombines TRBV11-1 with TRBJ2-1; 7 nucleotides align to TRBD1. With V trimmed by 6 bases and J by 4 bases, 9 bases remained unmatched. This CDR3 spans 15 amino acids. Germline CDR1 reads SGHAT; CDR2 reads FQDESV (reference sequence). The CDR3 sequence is CASSFTGQQYNEQFF. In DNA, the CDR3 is TGTGCCAGCAGTTTTACGGGACAGCAATACAATGAGCAGTTCTTC. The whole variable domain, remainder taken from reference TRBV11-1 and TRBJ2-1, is EAEVAQSPRYKITEKSQAVAFWCDPISGHATLYWYRQILGQGPELLVQFQDESVVDDSQLPKDRFSAERLKGVDSTLKIQPAELGDSAMYLCASSFTGQQYNEQFFGPGTRLTVL.

The CDR3 sequence: CASRPGGGTDTQYF. For the CDR3, the DNA is TGTGCCAGCCGACCCGGGGGTGGTACAGATACGCAGTATTTT. The V call is TRBV7-9, the J call TRBJ2-3, with D tentatively TRBD2 (6 bases). The CDR3 runs 14 residues. V shed 8 bases and J shed 3 bases, with 15 bases lying between them. The germline V gene encodes CDR1 SEHNR and CDR2 FQNEAQ (reference sequence).

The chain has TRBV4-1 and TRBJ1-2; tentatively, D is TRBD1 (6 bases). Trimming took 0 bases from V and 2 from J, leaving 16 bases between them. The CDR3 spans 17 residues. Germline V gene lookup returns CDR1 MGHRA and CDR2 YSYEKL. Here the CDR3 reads CASSQDNRVRINYGYTF. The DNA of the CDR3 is TGCGCCAGCAGCCAAGATAACAGGGTTCGAATAAACTATGGCTACACCTTC.

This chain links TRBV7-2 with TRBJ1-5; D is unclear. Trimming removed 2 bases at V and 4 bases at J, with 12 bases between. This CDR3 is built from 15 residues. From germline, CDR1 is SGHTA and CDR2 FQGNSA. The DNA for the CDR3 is TGTGCCAGCAGCTTATATCGGGAAGGGAATCAGCCCCAGCATTTT. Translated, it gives CASSLYREGNQPQHF. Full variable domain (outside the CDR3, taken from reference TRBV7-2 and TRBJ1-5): GAGVSQSPSNKVTEKGKDVELRCDPISGHTALYWYRQSLGQGLEFLIYFQGNSAPDKSGLPSDRFSAERTGGSVSTLTIQRTQQEDSAVYLCASSLYREGNQPQHFGDGTRLSIL.

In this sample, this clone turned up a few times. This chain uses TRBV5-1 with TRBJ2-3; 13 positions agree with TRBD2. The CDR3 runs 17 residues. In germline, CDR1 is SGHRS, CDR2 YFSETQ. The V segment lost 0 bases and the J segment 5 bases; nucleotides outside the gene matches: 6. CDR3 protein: CASSLAGLAGDIDTQYF. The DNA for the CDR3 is TGCGCCAGCAGCTTGGCCGGACTAGCGGGGGATATAGATACGCAGTATTTT.

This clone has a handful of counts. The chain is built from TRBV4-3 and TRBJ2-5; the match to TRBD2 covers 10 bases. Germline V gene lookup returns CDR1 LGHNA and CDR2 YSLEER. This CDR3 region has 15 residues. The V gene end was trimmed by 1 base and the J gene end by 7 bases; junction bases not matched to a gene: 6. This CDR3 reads CASSQAPTSGRTQYF. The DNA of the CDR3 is TGCGCCAGCAGCCAAGCTCCGACTAGCGGGCGGACCCAGTACTTC.

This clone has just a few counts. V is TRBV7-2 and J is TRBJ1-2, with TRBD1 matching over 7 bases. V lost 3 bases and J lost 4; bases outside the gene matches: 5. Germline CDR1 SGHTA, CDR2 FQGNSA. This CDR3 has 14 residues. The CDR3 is CASSFLGQRYGYTF. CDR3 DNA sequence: TGTGCCAGCAGCTTCCTGGGACAGCGCTATGGCTACACCTTC.